Below, 29 T cell receptor beta chains from the same sample are listed, as sequenced in a study of T cells after yellow fever vaccination. TCRdb re-called the 5' RACE reads through MiXCR, storing one row per CDR3 protein. Of under 550,000 distinct CDR3 sequences listed, around a fifth were seen once; the top ten hold about 16%. Sequencing was performed on PBMCs, taken around 3 weeks after the first yellow fever vaccination. The origin of the receptors is a man aged 18 to 35 who received the YFV17D yellow fever vaccine.

The CDR3, as DNA: TGTGCCAGCAGCGAGGGGGTGCGGTACGAGCAGTACTTC. It encodes CASSEGVRYEQYF. The chain combines TRBV12-3 or TRBV12-4 with TRBJ2-7; possibly TRBD1 for D (6 bases). The V gene lost 6 bases and the J gene lost 4 bases, with 13 bases spanning the gap. The CDR3 runs 13 residues.

The chain combines TRBV10-3 with TRBJ1-4; D ambiguous. The V end lost 11 bases, the J end lost 3 bases, and 19 bases lay between the germline ends. Per germline, CDR1 ENHRY and CDR2 SYGVKD. The CDR3 totals 15 residues. In DNA form, the CDR3 reads TGTGCCGCTGGGAACAGCCTACGATCTAATGAAAAACTGTTTTTT. It translates to CAAGNSLRSNEKLFF.

The genes are TRBV27 and TRBJ2-5, with TRBD2 as a possible D gene (6 bases). Germline CDR1 is MNHEY and CDR2 is SMNVEV (reference sequence). CDR3 length: 15 amino acids. Trimming took off 4 bases at V and 4 bases at J, with 16 bases between the two ends. Here the CDR3 DNA reads TGTGCCAGCAGTTCAATTGGTAGCGGTCGAGAGACCCAGTACTTC. This gives the protein CASSSIGSGRETQYF.

The chain combines TRBV6-1 with TRBJ2-7; maybe TRBD1 (5 bases). Per germline, CDR1 MNHNS and CDR2 SASEGT. Trimming took off 3 bases at V and 4 bases at J, with 10 bases between the two ends. CDR3 size: 13 residues. Here the CDR3 DNA reads TGTGCCAGCAGTGACTACAGGATATACGAGCAGTACGTC. Translation: CASSDYRIYEQYV.

The chain has TRBV6-2 or TRBV6-3 and TRBJ2-5, with 7 bases identical to TRBD2. Per the germline V gene, CDR1 is MNHEY and CDR2 is SVGEGT. The CDR3 totals 16 residues. V trimming: 6 bases; J trimming: 1 base; junction bases outside the gene matches: 11. The chain's CDR3 is CASSRLGRGTQETQYF. The DNA for the CDR3 is TGTGCCAGCAGCCGTCTCGGGCGGGGGACCCAAGAGACCCAGTACTTC.

This clonotype was picked up a small number of times. V is TRBV7-3 and J is TRBJ2-3; 10 positions agree with TRBD2. The germline CDR1 and CDR2 sequences are SGHTA and FQGTGA. The CDR3 is 18 residues long. The V and J ends lost 5 bases and 0 bases, in that order; junction bases with no gene match: 11. Written as DNA, the CDR3 is TGTGCCAGCAGCCCAAGACCAGGACTAGCGGCGAGCACAGATACGCAGTATTTT. Its translation is CASSPRPGLAASTDTQYF. Complete variable domain (other parts from reference TRBV7-3 and TRBJ2-3): GAGVSQTPSNKVTEKGKYVELRCDPISGHTALYWYRQSLGQGPEFLIYFQGTGAADDSGLPNDRFFAVRPEGSVSTLKIQRTERGDSAVYLCASSPRPGLAASTDTQYFGPGTRLTVL.

This clonotype was seen once. CDR3 sequence reads: CASNPLRGGSNEQFF. CDR3 DNA sequence: TGTGCCAGCAATCCACTAAGGGGGGGGAGTAATGAGCAGTTCTTC. The rearrangement uses TRBV7-9 and TRBJ2-1; a weak D match, TRBD2 (7 bases). This CDR3 is built from 15 residues. The ends were cut back, 7 bases at V and 7 bases at J, with 20 bases in the middle. CDR1 is SEHNR and CDR2 is FQNEAQ in the germline V gene (reference sequence).

This chain links TRBV28 with TRBJ2-5, with a weak D call TRBD2 (5 bases). The V gene lost 6 bases and the J gene lost 5 bases, with 10 bases spanning the gap. Per the germline V gene, CDR1 is MDHEN and CDR2 is SYDVKM. There are 12 residues in the CDR3. CDR3 region: CASRAGGETQYF. CDR3 DNA: TGTGCCAGCAGGGCGGGCGGGGAGACCCAGTACTTC. Combining the CDR3 with reference TRBV28 and TRBJ2-5 gives the whole variable domain DVKVTQSSRYLVKRTGEKVFLECVQDMDHENMFWYRQDPGLGLRLIYFSYDVKMKEKGDIPEGYSVSREKKERFSLILESASTNQTSMYLCASRAGGETQYFGPGTRLLVL.

This clonotype was seen more than once but under ten times. V and J are TRBV18 and TRBJ2-5; unclear D gene. The CDR3 loop spans 13 amino acids. V was trimmed by 3 bases and J by 5 bases, leaving 10 bases between them. Germline V CDR1 and CDR2: KGHSH, LQKENI. CDR3 bases: TGTGCCAGCTCACCTCCGGACGAGGAGACCCAGTACTTC. Translating gives CASSPPDEETQYF.

The CDR3 here is CASDSLWGENEQFF. CDR3 nucleotides: TGTGCCAGTGACTCCCTGTGGGGAGAGAATGAGCAGTTCTTC. This sequence joins TRBV27 and TRBJ2-1, with D possibly matching TRBD2 (5 bases). CDR3 length: 14 residues. The V gene lost 9 bases and the J gene lost 7 bases, with 19 bases spanning the gap. Germline CDR1 MNHEY, CDR2 SMNVEV (reference sequence).

This clonotype was detected only a few times. J is TRBJ2-5 and V is TRBV7-2; possible D gene TRBD2, 5 bases. The CDR3 is 13 amino acids. From germline, CDR1 is SGHTA and CDR2 FQGNSA. The V gene lost 3 bases and the J gene lost 8 bases, with 13 bases spanning the gap. CDR3 sequence: CASSLSRERTQYF. Here the CDR3 DNA reads TGTGCCAGCAGCTTGAGTAGGGAGAGAACCCAGTACTTC.

The V and J genes are TRBV12-3 or TRBV12-4 and TRBJ2-7; the D gene could be TRBD1 or TRBD2 (5 bases each). CDR3 length: 15 amino acids. V was cut by 5 bases and J by 0 bases, with 14 bases left in between. The CDR3 spells CASSPPGTVSYEQYF. The CDR3 nucleotides are TGTGCCAGCAGTCCACCAGGGACCGTCTCCTACGAGCAGTACTTC.

This clonotype has a handful of counts. The chain couples TRBV7-2 to TRBJ1-1; TRBD1 agrees at 12 bases. The CDR3 consists of 16 residues. V lost 6 bases and J lost 6; bases outside the gene matches: 11. The germline V gene has CDR1 SGHTA and CDR2 FQGNSA. Here the CDR3 reads CASRLLPGQGASEAFF. The CDR3 nucleotides read TGTGCCAGCAGATTATTGCCGGGACAGGGGGCTTCTGAAGCTTTCTTT.

The table lists this clonotype with a few counts. V usage is TRBV24-1 and J usage is TRBJ2-1; no firm D call. Per the germline V gene, CDR1 is KGHDR and CDR2 is SFDVKD. Trimming left V 3 bases short and J 2 bases short, with 4 bases between. The CDR3 covers 13 residues. DNA for the CDR3: TGTGCCACCAGTGATCCGACCTACAATGAGCAGTTCTTC. It translates to CATSDPTYNEQFF.

This chain connects TRBV9 to TRBJ2-7; a weak D match, TRBD1 (5 bases). With 0 bases removed from V and 0 bases from J, the gap between germline ends came to 10 bases. This CDR3 comprises 15 residues. CDR1 is SGDLS, CDR2 YYNGEE, per germline. DNA of the CDR3: TGTGCCAGCAGCGTAGATCTGGACATCTCCTACGAGCAGTACTTC. Protein: CASSVDLDISYEQYF.

The chain joins TRBV12-3 or TRBV12-4 to TRBJ2-2; TRBD1 matches at 7 bases. V shed 5 bases, J shed 6 bases, and the junction held 3 bases outside the gene matches. The CDR3 is made up of 13 amino acids. The CDR3 reads CASSQQGPGELFF. The CDR3, as DNA: TGTGCCAGCAGTCAACAGGGGCCCGGGGAGCTGTTTTTT.

A few counts support this clonotype. V usage is TRBV20-1 and J usage is TRBJ2-2; D may be TRBD1 (6 bases). The ends were cut back, 1 base at V and 0 bases at J, with 6 bases in the middle. In germline, CDR1 is DFQATT, CDR2 SNEGSKA (reference sequence). The CDR3 has 14 residues. The CDR3 sequence is CSARGTANTGELFF. In DNA form, the CDR3 reads TGCAGTGCTAGAGGGACAGCGAACACCGGGGAGCTGTTTTTT.

The sample holds a few counts of this clonotype. V usage is TRBV7-8 and J usage is TRBJ2-1; no clear D. Trimming removed 0 bases at V and 8 bases at J, with 17 bases between. The CDR3 contains 16 residues. Germline CDR1 is SGHVS and CDR2 is FQNEAQ. As DNA, the CDR3 is TGTGCCAGCAGCTTAGCCCTGAGGAAGGAGCCGGATGAGCAGTTCTTC. Translation gives CASSLALRKEPDEQFF.

This clonotype was detected a few times. V and J are TRBV6-2 or TRBV6-3 and TRBJ1-6; the match to TRBD1 covers 7 bases. The CDR3 is 15 amino acids. The ends lost 0 bases at V and 10 bases at J; junction bases unmatched: 6. From germline, CDR1 is MNHEY and CDR2 SVGEGT. The CDR3 DNA follows: TGTGCCAGCAGTTACTCCGCGGACAGGTTCTCACCCCTCCACTTT. Protein product: CASSYSADRFSPLHF.

The genes are TRBV6-2 or TRBV6-3 and TRBJ2-3; TRBD1 matches 8 bases. The trim removed 5 bases at V and 6 bases at J, leaving 7 bases unmatched. The CDR3 is made up of 14 amino acids. Looked up from germline, CDR1 is MNHEY and CDR2 is SVGEGT. In DNA form, the CDR3 reads TGTGCCAGCAGTCGGACAGGGACCTCGGATACGCAGTATTTT. Translating it yields CASSRTGTSDTQYF.

CDR3 protein: CASTSPNRALEQFF. The CDR3 DNA follows: TGTGCCAGCACCTCCCCTAACAGGGCACTAGAGCAGTTCTTC. This rearrangement joins TRBV28 to TRBJ2-1; D is perhaps TRBD1 (6 bases). With 7 bases removed from V and 10 bases from J, the gap between germline ends came to 20 bases. Germline loops: CDR1 MDHEN, CDR2 SYDVKM. The CDR3 length is 14 residues.

The chain employs TRBV29-1 and TRBJ2-3; D is unresolved. The V and J ends lost 0 bases and 3 bases respectively, with 16 bases between them. The CDR3 is 16 residues long. Germline V gene sequence: CDR1 SQVTM, CDR2 ANQGSEA. The CDR3 coding sequence is TGCAGCGTTGAAGACGTTTTTTTGTTAGGTACAGATACGCAGTATTTT. This translates into CSVEDVFLLGTDTQYF.

This sequence joins TRBV20-1 and TRBJ1-5, with 7 bases identical to TRBD1. This CDR3 has 12 residues. J gave up 5 bases and V 4 bases, and 2 bases lay outside the gene matches. CDR1 and CDR2 from the germline V gene are DFQATT and SNEGSKA (reference sequence). The CDR3 DNA reads as TGCAGTGCTAAAGACAGGGATCAGCCCCAGCATTTT. Its protein product is CSAKDRDQPQHF.

V is TRBV20-1 and J is TRBJ1-6; no definite D call. CDR1 is DFQATT and CDR2 is SNEGSKA in the germline V gene (reference sequence). With 0 bases removed from V and 10 bases from J, the gap between germline ends came to 10 bases. This CDR3 has 13 amino acids. In nucleotides, the CDR3 is TGCAGTGCTAGAGAAGTCCAGACATCACCCCTCCACTTT. This sequence encodes CSAREVQTSPLHF.

Here the CDR3 DNA reads TGTGCCAGCAGCCACGGGACTAGCGGGCCCACAGATACGCAGTATTTT. As protein: CASSHGTSGPTDTQYF. The genes are TRBV7-2 and TRBJ2-3, with TRBD2 matching over 12 bases. The V and J ends lost 5 bases and 2 bases, in that order; junction bases with no gene match: 5. The CDR3 is made up of 16 amino acids. Germline CDR1 reads SGHTA; CDR2 reads FQGNSA.

This sequence joins TRBV2 and TRBJ2-5, with 7 nucleotides matching TRBD1. Per the germline V gene, CDR1 is SNHLY and CDR2 is FYNNEI. CDR3 length: 15 residues. Trimming took 9 bases from V and 5 from J; bases not matched to a gene: 15. CDR3 amino acids: CASGTANLGAETQYF. The CDR3 DNA sequence: TGTGCCAGTGGGACAGCGAACCTAGGAGCGGAGACCCAGTACTTC.

This clonotype was detected a few times. This rearrangement joins TRBV29-1 to TRBJ2-7, with a weak D call TRBD2 (7 bases). The germline V and J ends were trimmed by 0 bases and 3 bases, with 18 bases remaining between them. Germline assignment: CDR1 SQVTM and CDR2 ANQGSEA. This CDR3 is 16 amino acids long. The CDR3 reads CSVEELNRGGGYEQYV. The CDR3 nucleotides read TGCAGCGTTGAAGAGCTCAATCGGGGAGGGGGCTACGAGCAGTACGTC.

This clonotype was recorded a few times. The V gene is TRBV5-1, the J gene TRBJ2-3, with TRBD2 matching over 10 bases. Unmatched junction bases numbered 6, after V lost 6 bases and J lost 5 bases. This CDR3 contains 14 residues. The germline V gene encodes CDR1 SGHRS and CDR2 YFSETQ. The CDR3 sequence: CASIPAGGRDTQYF. In DNA, the CDR3 is TGCGCCAGCATACCAGCGGGGGGGCGAGATACGCAGTATTTT.

This clonotype was seen only a few times. The chain carries TRBV18 and TRBJ2-2; D perhaps matches TRBD2 (6 bases). The CDR3 spans 16 residues. V dropped 2 bases and J dropped 4 bases, with 14 bases sitting between them. In germline, CDR1 is KGHSH, CDR2 LQKENI. The CDR3 is CASSPVVPSATGELFF. DNA for the CDR3: TGTGCCAGCTCACCAGTCGTTCCTAGCGCCACCGGGGAGCTGTTTTTT.